One and the same sample provided the 18 T cell receptor beta chains below, sequenced in a study of T cell responses to AZD1222 COVID-19 vaccine. Profiling relied on immunoSEQ multiplex PCR, and the TCRdb table lists in-frame clones only, not all of them. The sample lists under 95,000 clones, 90% seen once, with around 8% in the top ten. The specimen was peripheral blood, collected on day 0 of AZD1222 vaccination. The source of these receptors is an adult in good health.

In DNA form, the CDR3 reads TGCAGCGTTGCGGGGGGCAATCAGCCCCAGCATTTT. It encodes CSVAGGNQPQHF. The genes are TRBV29-1 and TRBJ1-5; tentatively, D is TRBD1 (5 bases). The CDR3 covers 12 residues. V lost 4 bases to trimming and J lost 2 bases, with 6 bases between them. From germline, CDR1 is SQVTM and CDR2 ANQGSEA.

V usage is TRBV30 and J usage is TRBJ1-1; unclear D gene. This CDR3 is 16 amino acids long. In germline, CDR1 is GTSNPN, CDR2 SVGIG (reference sequence). V lost 1 base and J 1 base, leaving 16 bases between the germline ends. The CDR3: CAWSGDVTAPNTEAFF. The CDR3 nucleotides are TGTGCCTGGAGTGGAGATGTTACCGCCCCGAACACTGAAGCTTTCTTT.

The chain links TRBV25-1 to TRBJ1-1; no definite D call. Germline V CDR1 and CDR2: MGHDK, SYGVNS. V was cut by 2 bases and J by 1 base, with 11 bases left in between. This CDR3 spans 15 amino acids. CDR3 sequence: CASSELGGKNTEAFF. CDR3 nucleotides: TGTGCCAGCAGTGAACTAGGAGGGAAGAACACTGAAGCTTTCTTT.

The CDR3 DNA reads TGTGCCAGTAGCCCGGGACTAGCGGGGGGCGAGGAGCTGTTTTTT. It codes for CASSPGLAGGEELFF. This chain links TRBV19 with TRBJ2-2; TRBD2 matches 15 bases. Germline trimming cut 6 bases from V and 10 bases from J; bases unmatched to any gene: 6. The CDR3 runs to 15 residues. Germline V gene lookup returns CDR1 LNHDA and CDR2 SQIVND (reference sequence). Full variable domain (rest looked up from reference TRBV19 and TRBJ2-2): DGGITQSPKYLFRKEGQNVTLSCEQNLNHDAMYWYRQDPGQGLRLIYYSQIVNDFQKGDIAEGYSVSREKKESFPLTVTSAQKNPTAFYLCASSPGLAGGEELFFGEGSRLTVL.

V and J are TRBV3-1 (or the pseudogene TRBV3-2) and TRBJ2-1; 10 bases fit TRBD1. V lost 2 bases, J lost 1 base, and 5 bases stayed unmatched. The germline gives CDR1 LGHDT, CDR2 YNNKEL (reference sequence). The CDR3 length is 17 residues. The CDR3: CASSQRTGGFSYNEQFF. The CDR3 region has the DNA TGTGCCAGCAGCCAAAGGACAGGGGGTTTTTCCTACAATGAGCAGTTCTTC.

This clone was detected only once. The V and J genes are TRBV6-6 and TRBJ2-7, with 13 bases fitting TRBD2. The CDR3 is 16 amino acids. Germline loops: CDR1 MNHNY, CDR2 SVGAGI (reference sequence). With 6 bases clipped from V and 0 bases from J, the junction kept 5 bases outside the gene matches. The CDR3 reads CASRRGLAGFSYEQYF. CDR3 bases: TGTGCCAGCAGAAGGGGACTAGCGGGGTTCTCCTACGAGCAGTACTTC.

This chain connects TRBV12-5 to TRBJ2-7; D is ambiguous. The V gene lost 6 bases and the J gene lost 3 bases, with 6 bases spanning the gap. Germline CDR1 reads LGHNT; CDR2 reads FRNRAP. CDR3 length equals 11 residues. CDR3 sequence reads: CASGNLYEQYF. The CDR3 DNA reads TGTGCTAGTGGGAACCTCTACGAGCAGTACTTC.

There are a few counts of this clone. The CDR3 is CASPRSGVSTDTQYF. For the CDR3, the DNA is TGTGCCAGCCCGCGGTCAGGGGTCAGCACAGATACGCAGTATTTT. V usage is TRBV18 and J usage is TRBJ2-3; a possible D gene is TRBD1 (6 bases). This CDR3 region has 15 residues. CDR1 KGHSH and CDR2 LQKENI come from the germline V gene. V gave up 8 bases and J gave up 0 bases, with 15 bases separating them.

Here the CDR3 reads CASSSGTTSTDTQYF. DNA for the CDR3: TGTGCCAGCAGCTCCGGGACGACTAGCACAGATACGCAGTATTTT. V and J are TRBV7-3 and TRBJ2-3; tentatively, D is TRBD1 or TRBD2 (5 bases each). V was cut by 4 bases and J by 0 bases, with 11 bases left in between. The CDR3 is 15 amino acids. CDR1 is SGHTA and CDR2 is FQGTGA in the germline V gene.

V is TRBV6-5 and J is TRBJ1-2; D uncertain. CDR1 is MNHEY, CDR2 SVGAGI, per germline. The V end was cut by 6 bases, the J end by 4 bases, with 15 bases between. The CDR3 totals 14 residues. The CDR3 DNA is TGTGCCAGCAGCCCCGGGTTTGGGTTCTATGGCTACACCTTC. This gives the protein CASSPGFGFYGYTF.

The CDR3 reads CASSDPGTVNEKLFF. CDR3 bases: TGTGCCAGCAGCGACCCCGGGACGGTTAATGAAAAACTGTTTTTT. V and J are TRBV14 and TRBJ1-4; the D gene is possibly TRBD1 (5 bases). There are 15 residues in the CDR3. Trimming cost V 5 bases and J 4 bases, with 14 bases left between them. CDR1 is SGHDN, CDR2 FVKESK, per germline. Complete variable domain (other parts from reference TRBV14 and TRBJ1-4): EAGVTQFPSHSVIEKGQTVTLRCDPISGHDNLYWYRRVMGKEIKFLLHFVKESKQDESGMPNNRFLAERTGGTYSTLKVQPAELEDSGVYFCASSDPGTVNEKLFFGSGTQLSVL.

This clone was detected only once. The genes are TRBV12-3 or TRBV12-4 and TRBJ1-3; D is unresolved. CDR3 length: 12 residues. V lost 3 bases and J 4 bases, leaving 4 bases between the germline ends. In nucleotides, the CDR3 is TGTGCCAGCAGTTTTGAGGGAAACACCATATATTTT. This translates into CASSFEGNTIYF.

The chain joins TRBV6-5 to TRBJ1-6, with 9 bases lining up with TRBD1. The CDR3 is 15 residues long. Germline V CDR1 and CDR2: MNHEY, SVGAGI. V lost 4 bases to trimming and J lost 9 bases; unmatched junction nucleotides: 7. The CDR3 DNA reads TGTGCCAGCAGTTTCCGGGACAGGGAATCTTCACCCCTCCACTTT. Translating it yields CASSFRDRESSPLHF.

This chain connects TRBV30 to TRBJ2-7; D might be TRBD1 (5 bases). The length of the CDR3 is 13 residues. The V gene's germline CDR1 is GTSNPN and CDR2 SVGIG (reference sequence). Trimming pared 3 bases from V and 0 bases from J, leaving 9 bases between. The CDR3 nucleotides are TGTGCCTGGAGGTACAGGCTCTCCTACGAGCAGTACTTC. Translating it yields CAWRYRLSYEQYF.

This chain connects TRBV5-6 to TRBJ2-7, with a weak D call TRBD2 (5 bases). Germline V lookup: CDR1 SGHDT, CDR2 YYEEEE. The V gene lost 1 base and the J gene lost 2 bases, with 10 bases spanning the gap. This CDR3 contains 14 residues. CDR3 sequence reads: CASSLWRATYEQYF. The CDR3 DNA follows: TGTGCCAGCAGCTTGTGGCGGGCAACCTACGAGCAGTACTTC.

The chain couples TRBV25-1 to TRBJ1-3; D is undetermined. The CDR3 is made up of 16 amino acids. Germline loops: CDR1 MGHDK, CDR2 SYGVNS. V lost 0 bases and J lost 4, with 13 bases in between. The CDR3 is CASSEYSLPGGNTIYF. In DNA, the CDR3 is TGTGCCAGCAGTGAATATAGCCTTCCGGGGGGAAACACCATATATTTT.

The chain joins TRBV9 to TRBJ1-1; 7 nucleotides agree with TRBD1. Trimming at V came to 0 bases and at J to 3 bases, leaving 5 bases not matched to a gene. The germline V gene has CDR1 SGDLS and CDR2 YYNGEE. This CDR3 region has 15 residues. CDR3 nucleotide sequence: TGTGCCAGCAGCGTAGGGATAACAGGGGACACTGAAGCTTTCTTT. It encodes CASSVGITGDTEAFF.

This chain connects TRBV5-1 to TRBJ1-1; 10 bases map to TRBD1. V shed 4 bases and J 4 bases; nucleotides not matched to a gene: 4. The CDR3 contains 14 residues. Per germline, CDR1 SGHRS and CDR2 YFSETQ. This chain's CDR3 is CASSAGQGTTEAFF. Written as DNA, the CDR3 is TGCGCCAGCAGCGCGGGACAGGGGACCACTGAAGCTTTCTTT.